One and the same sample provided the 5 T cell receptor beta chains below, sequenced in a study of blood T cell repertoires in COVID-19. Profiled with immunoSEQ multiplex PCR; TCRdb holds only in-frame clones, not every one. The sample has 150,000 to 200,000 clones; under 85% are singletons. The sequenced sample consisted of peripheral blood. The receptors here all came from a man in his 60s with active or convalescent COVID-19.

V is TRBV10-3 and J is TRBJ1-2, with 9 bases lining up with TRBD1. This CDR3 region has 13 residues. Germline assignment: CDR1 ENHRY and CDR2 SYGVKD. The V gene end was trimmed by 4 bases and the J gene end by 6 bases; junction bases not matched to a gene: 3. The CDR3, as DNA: TGTGCCATCAGTGGACAGGGGGACGATGGCTACACCTTC. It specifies CAISGQGDDGYTF.

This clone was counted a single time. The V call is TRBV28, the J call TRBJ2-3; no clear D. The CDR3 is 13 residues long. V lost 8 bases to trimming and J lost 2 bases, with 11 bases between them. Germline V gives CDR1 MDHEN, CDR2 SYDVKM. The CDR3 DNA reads TGTGCCAGCTCCCCGCGGATCACAGATACGCAGTATTTT. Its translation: CASSPRITDTQYF.

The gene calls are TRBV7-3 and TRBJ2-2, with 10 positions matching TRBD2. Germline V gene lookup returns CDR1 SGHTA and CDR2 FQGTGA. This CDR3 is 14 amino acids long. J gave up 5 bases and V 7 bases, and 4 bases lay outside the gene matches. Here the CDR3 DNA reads TGTGCCAGCAAAGCGGGAGGGTTAACCGGGGAGCTGTTTTTT. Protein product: CASKAGGLTGELFF.

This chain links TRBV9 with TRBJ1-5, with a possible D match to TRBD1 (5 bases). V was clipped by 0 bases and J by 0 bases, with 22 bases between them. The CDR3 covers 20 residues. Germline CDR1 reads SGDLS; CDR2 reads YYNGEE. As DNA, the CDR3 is TGTGCCAGCAGCGTAGTACCCTGGCGGGGGAGCAGAGGTAGCAATCAGCCCCAGCATTTT. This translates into CASSVVPWRGSRGSNQPQHF.

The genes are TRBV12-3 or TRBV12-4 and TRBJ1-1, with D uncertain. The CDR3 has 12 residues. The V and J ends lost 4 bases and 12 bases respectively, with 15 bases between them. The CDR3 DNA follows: TGTGCCAGCAGTTACCCAGGTGCCAAGACTTTCTTT. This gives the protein CASSYPGAKTFF.